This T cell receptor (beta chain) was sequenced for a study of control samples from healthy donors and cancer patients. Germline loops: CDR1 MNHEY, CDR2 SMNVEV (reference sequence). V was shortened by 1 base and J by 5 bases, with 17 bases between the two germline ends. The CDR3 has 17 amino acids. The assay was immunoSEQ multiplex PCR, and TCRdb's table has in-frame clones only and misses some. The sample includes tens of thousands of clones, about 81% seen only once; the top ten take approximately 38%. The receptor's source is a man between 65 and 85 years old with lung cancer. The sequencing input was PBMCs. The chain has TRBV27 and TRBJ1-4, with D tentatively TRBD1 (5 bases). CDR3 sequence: CASSLLGQGGPNEKLFF. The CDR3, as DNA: TGTGCCAGCAGTTTATTGGGGCAGGGAGGTCCCAATGAAAAACTGTTTTTT. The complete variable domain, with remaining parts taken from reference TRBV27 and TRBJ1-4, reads EAQVTQNPRYLITVTGKKLTVTCSQNMNHEYMSWYRQDPGLGLRQIYYSMNVEVTDKGDVPEGYKVSRKEKRNFPLILESPSPNQTSLYFCASSLLGQGGPNEKLFFGSGTQLSVL.